This T cell receptor (beta chain) was sequenced during a study of blood T cell repertoires in COVID-19. Study details: Collection of acute and convalescent COVID-19 samples took place in the United States, Italy and Spain.

The CDR3 totals 12 residues. V was pared by 0 bases and J by 5 bases, with 5 bases between. CDR1 is SGHRS and CDR2 is YFSETQ in the germline V gene. As for this clone: The sample has other DNA sequences that encode this CDR3 too.

Under the authors' procedure: By means of reference gene primer amplification, nucleated cell counts were estimated. The data were produced by immunoSEQ multiplex PCR, yet TCRdb's version contains in-frame clones alone and is incomplete. V and J calls and clone size come straight from that table; D and trimming were deduced from the DNA. The table records 35,000 to 40,000 clones, about 85% of them present only once. Sequenced: peripheral blood. The sequence came from a man in his sixties with COVID-19, enrolled during active disease. The chain links TRBV5-1 to TRBJ2-5, with D perhaps TRBD2 (5 bases). CDR3 nucleotide sequence: TGCGCCAGCAGCTTGGCGGGGGAGACCCAGTACTTC. It is translated as CASSLAGETQYF.